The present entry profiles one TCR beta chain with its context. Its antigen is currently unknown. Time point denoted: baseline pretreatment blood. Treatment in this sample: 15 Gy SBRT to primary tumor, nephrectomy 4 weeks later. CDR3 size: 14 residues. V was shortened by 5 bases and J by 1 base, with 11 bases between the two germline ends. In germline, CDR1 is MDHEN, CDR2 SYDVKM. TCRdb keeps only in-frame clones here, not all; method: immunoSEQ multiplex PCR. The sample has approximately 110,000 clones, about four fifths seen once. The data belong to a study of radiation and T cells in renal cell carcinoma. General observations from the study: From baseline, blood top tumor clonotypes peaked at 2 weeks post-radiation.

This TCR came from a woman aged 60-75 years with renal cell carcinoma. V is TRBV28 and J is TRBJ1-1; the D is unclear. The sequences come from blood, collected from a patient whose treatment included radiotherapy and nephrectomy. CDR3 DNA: TGTGCCAGCAGTACGACGGCAACGAACACTGAAGCTTTCTTT. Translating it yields CASSTTATNTEAFF.